Listed below are T cell receptor beta chains from one sample, sequenced in a study of regulatory T cells in long-lasting Graves disease. TCRdb fed the multiplex PCR reads into MiXCR, producing one record per CDR3 protein. The sample yields more than 650,000 distinct CDR3 sequences, around 30% seen once. The specimen comprised peripheral blood mononuclear cells (PBMCs), sampled when the disease was refractory, from a patient treated with antithyroid drugs. The receptors come from a female donor with Graves disease. CDR3s leave out the opening cysteine and the closing phenylalanine or tryptophan. The D gene is left open where the match is weak. The size field is filled for only some rows; it gives once, few, many or a size class.

d_call j_call clone_size v_call cdr3_aa
TRBD2 TRBJ2-3 . TRBV5-1 ASSLDPSGRADTQY
. TRBJ1-6 . TRBV9 ASSVGPGDSRSPLH
. TRBJ1-2 . TRBV14 ASSPLGVGNYGYT
. TRBJ2-2 . TRBV15 ATSRDRPLNTGELF
. TRBJ1-5 many TRBV12-3/TRBV12-4 ASSSYSKPQH
. TRBJ2-2 . TRBV28 ASSLPKSTGELF
. TRBJ1-1 . TRBV19 ASSTPLSANTEAF
. TRBJ1-2 . TRBV6-1 ASKFLTGTNYGYT
. TRBJ1-1 . TRBV30 AWGDTWNTEAF
. TRBJ1-6 . TRBV25-1 ASSEGGFNSPLH
. TRBJ2-7 many TRBV19 ASSSTVSYEQY
. TRBJ2-2 . TRBV12-3/TRBV12-4 ASSHTPGELF
. TRBJ2-7 . TRBV10-1 ASSESIRGEQY
. TRBJ1-1 . TRBV30 AWVDANTEAF
. TRBJ1-6 many TRBV28 ASRKGTDNSPLH
. TRBJ1-1 many TRBV3-1 ASSQGYTEAF
. TRBJ2-7 . TRBV12-3/TRBV12-4 ASSFKDGPYEQY
. TRBJ1-2 few TRBV5-1 ASSPNGAPNYGYT
. TRBJ2-7 few TRBV5-4 ASSSGQYYEQY
TRBD1 TRBJ1-1 many TRBV25-1 ASSDESRGLRSEAF
TRBD1 TRBJ1-1 many TRBV29-1 SVRQGAGANTEAF
TRBD2 TRBJ2-7 . TRBV13 ASSSISGRGNEQY
. TRBJ2-1 . TRBV5-1 ASSVGVEQF
TRBD1 TRBJ2-5 few TRBV3-1 ASSQGQGRETQY
TRBD2 TRBJ2-7 . TRBV27 ASQRLAGSNEQY
. TRBJ1-1 many TRBV28 ASTDPRTENPEAF
. TRBJ2-4 . TRBV28 ASRGTKQGGD
. TRBJ1-1 once TRBV3-1 ASSPSFGGTEAF
. TRBJ1-2 many TRBV6-1 ASSPGTVVGYT
TRBD1 TRBJ1-3 few TRBV28 ASSGGTASGNTIY
TRBD1 TRBJ2-4 . TRBV19 ASSHRDRGNIQY
TRBD2 TRBJ2-7 few TRBV5-1 ASSGTGLAGGEQY
. TRBJ1-6 many TRBV28 ASSLGGQRDSPLH
. TRBJ1-4 . TRBV6-5 ASGYSGPATNEKLV
. TRBJ1-2 . TRBV6-1 ASSVRRTSYGYT
TRBD2 TRBJ2-2 . TRBV7-2 ASSLSGRGYTGELF
. TRBJ1-1 few TRBV7-9 ASSLSLLTSEAF
. TRBJ2-5 many TRBV15 ATSREVMGLPQETQY
. TRBJ1-5 . TRBV3-1 ASSQGTDRNQPQH
. TRBJ1-5 few TRBV20-1 SAREQKGNQPQH
TRBD1 TRBJ2-2 . TRBV11-2 ASSSQGAHSGELF
. TRBJ1-4 . TRBV2 ASSPNRATNEKLF
. TRBJ2-7 . TRBV5-1 ASSPFAGYEQY
. TRBJ1-1 . TRBV5-6 ASSFFKYTNNEAF
. TRBJ1-6 many TRBV12-3/TRBV12-4 ASSLGGGEGSPLH
. TRBJ2-7 . TRBV20-1 SASFRGTAYEQY
. TRBJ1-4 many TRBV3-1 ASKLGANEKLF
. TRBJ1-1 once TRBV7-9 ASGDPRRNTEAF
TRBD1 TRBJ1-5 few TRBV12-3/TRBV12-4 ASSVTGALGQPQH
. TRBJ1-2 . TRBV19 ASTPTGLSYGYT